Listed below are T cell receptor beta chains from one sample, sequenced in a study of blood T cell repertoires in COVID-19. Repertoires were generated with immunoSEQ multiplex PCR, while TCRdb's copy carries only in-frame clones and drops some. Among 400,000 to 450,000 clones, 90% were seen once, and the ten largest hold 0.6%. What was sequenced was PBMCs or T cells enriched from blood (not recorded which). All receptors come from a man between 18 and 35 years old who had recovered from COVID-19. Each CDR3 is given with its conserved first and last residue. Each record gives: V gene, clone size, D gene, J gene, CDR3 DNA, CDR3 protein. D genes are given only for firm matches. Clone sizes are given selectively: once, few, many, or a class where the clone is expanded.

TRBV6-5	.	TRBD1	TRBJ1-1	TGTGCCAGCAAGACCGGGACAGGGGACACTGAAGCTTTCTTT	CASKTGTGDTEAFF
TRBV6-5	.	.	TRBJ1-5	TGTGCCAGCAGCGGTACAGAGTATAGCAATCAGCCCCAGCATTTT	CASSGTEYSNQPQHF
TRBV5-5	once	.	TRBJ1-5	TGTGCCAGCAGCTTGAACCCGACAAGCCTTTATCAGCCCCAGCATTTT	CASSLNPTSLYQPQHF
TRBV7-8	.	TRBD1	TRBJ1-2	TGTGCCAGCAGCTTAGCCGGGACAGCTTATGGCTACACCTTC	CASSLAGTAYGYTF
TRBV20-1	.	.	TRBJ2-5	TGCAGTGCCCCGGTCGAGACCCAGTACTTC	CSAPVETQYF
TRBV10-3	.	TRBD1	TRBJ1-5	TGTGCCATCAAAGGACAGGGGGCGAATCAGCCCCAGCATTTT	CAIKGQGANQPQHF
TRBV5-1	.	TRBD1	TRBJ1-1	TGCGCCAGCAGCTCGGGACAGATTGGTGAAGCTTTCTTT	CASSSGQIGEAFF
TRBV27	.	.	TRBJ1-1	TGTGCCAGCGTCAGGCAATGGGGGGAGGAAGCTTTCTTT	CASVRQWGEEAFF
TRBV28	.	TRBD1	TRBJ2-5	TGTGCCAGCAGTTTATACCAGGGACAGGGGATAGAGACCCAGTACTTC	CASSLYQGQGIETQYF
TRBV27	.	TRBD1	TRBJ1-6	TGTGCCAGCAGTTGGGCAGGGGGCTATTCACCCCTCCACTTT	CASSWAGGYSPLHF
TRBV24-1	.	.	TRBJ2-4	TGTGCCACCAGTGATGCCGACAGCTCAAAAAACATTCAGTACTTC	CATSDADSSKNIQYF
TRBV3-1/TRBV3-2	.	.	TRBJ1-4	TGTGCCAGCAGCCGGTCGGGGGTTTATGAAAAACTGTTTTTT	CASSRSGVYEKLFF
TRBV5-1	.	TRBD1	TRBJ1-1	TGCGCCAGCAGCTTGACAGGGGGTGGTACTGAAGCTTTCTTT	CASSLTGGGTEAFF
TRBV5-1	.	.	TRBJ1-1	TGCGCCAGCAGCTTGGAGCTGGCTATGGGGAGAGCTTTCTTT	CASSLELAMGRAFF
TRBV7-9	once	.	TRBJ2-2	TGTGCCAGCAGCTCCCGACAGAACGGGGAGCTGTTTTTT	CASSSRQNGELFF
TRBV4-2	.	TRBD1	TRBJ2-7	TGTGCCAGCAGCCAGGGACAGGGGGGATACAACGAGCAGTACTTC	CASSQGQGGYNEQYF
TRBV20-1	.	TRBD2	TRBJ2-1	TGCAGTGCTAGTACTAGCGGGAGTTCCTCGATTAATGAGCAGTTCTTC	CSASTSGSSSINEQFF
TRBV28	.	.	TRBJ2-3	TGTGCCAGCAGCTTTGGGGCCGCGGATACGCAGTATTTT	CASSFGAADTQYF
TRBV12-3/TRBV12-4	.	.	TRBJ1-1	TGTGCCAGCAGGTATAACACTGAAGCTTTCTTT	CASRYNTEAFF
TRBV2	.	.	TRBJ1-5	TGTGCCAGCAGTGAACAGGGTATCAATCAGCCCCAGCATTTT	CASSEQGINQPQHF
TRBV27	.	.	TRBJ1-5	TGTGCCAGCAGTCCTATCCGGGGGGCCTACAATCAGCCCCAGCATTTT	CASSPIRGAYNQPQHF
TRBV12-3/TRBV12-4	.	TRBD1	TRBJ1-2	TGTGCCAGTCTCAAGGGGGCGCATGGCTACACCTTC	CASLKGAHGYTF
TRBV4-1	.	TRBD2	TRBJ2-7	TGCGCCAGCAGCCTCCCTAGCGGAAGGGCCCACGAGCAGTACTTC	CASSLPSGRAHEQYF
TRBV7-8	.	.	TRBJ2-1	TGTGCCAGCAGCTTAGCCGGGACTCTACAGTTTAATGAGCAGTTCTTC	CASSLAGTLQFNEQFF
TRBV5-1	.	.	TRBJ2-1	TGCGCCAGCAGCCCCTTAGTGGGATCGGGGTACAATGAGCAGTTCTTC	CASSPLVGSGYNEQFF
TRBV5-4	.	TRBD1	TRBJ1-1	TGTGCCAGCGATTCCCGCCCCCCGGGACAGGGGCTCTCGGAAGCTTTCTTT	CASDSRPPGQGLSEAFF
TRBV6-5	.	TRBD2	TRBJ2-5	TGTGCCAGCAGTTACGAGCGGGGCTTACAAGAGACCCAGTACTTC	CASSYERGLQETQYF
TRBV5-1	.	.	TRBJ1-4	TGCGCCAGCAGCTTGCAGGGGACGGCACCAAATGAAAAACTGTTTTTT	CASSLQGTAPNEKLFF
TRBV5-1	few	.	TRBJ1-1	TGCGCCAGCAGCCGGAGGGGCACAAACACTGAAGCTTTCTTT	CASSRRGTNTEAFF
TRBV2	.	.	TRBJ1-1	TGTGCCAGCAGTGAAGCGCGGGGGGGAGCTTTCTTT	CASSEARGGAFF
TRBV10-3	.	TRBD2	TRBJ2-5	TGTGCCATCAGTAAAAGCGGGGGCCTCCGGCGAGAGACCCAGTACTTC	CAISKSGGLRRETQYF
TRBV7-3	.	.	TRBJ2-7	TGTGCCAGCAGCCACGGGGGAGACGAGCAGTACTTC	CASSHGGDEQYF
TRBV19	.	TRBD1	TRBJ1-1	TGTGCCAGTAGCCGACAGGGCGCTGAAGCTTTCTTT	CASSRQGAEAFF
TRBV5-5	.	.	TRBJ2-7	TGTGCCAGCAGCTTGGAACAGGTCTACGAGCAGTACTTC	CASSLEQVYEQYF
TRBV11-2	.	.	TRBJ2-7	TGTGCCAGCAGCTTACGGGAATACGAGCAGTACTTC	CASSLREYEQYF
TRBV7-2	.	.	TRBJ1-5	TGTGCCAGCAGCCCTCAGGCAGGCAATCAGCCCCAGCATTTT	CASSPQAGNQPQHF
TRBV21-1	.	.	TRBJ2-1	TGTGCCAGCAGCAAAGGTAGGGAGTCCGGAAACAATGAGCAGTTCTTC	CASSKGRESGNNEQFF
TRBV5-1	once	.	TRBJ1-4	TGCGCCAGCAGCTTAGCCCCGGGGGAAAAACTGTTTTTT	CASSLAPGEKLFF
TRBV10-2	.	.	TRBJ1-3	TGCGCCAGCAGTGAGGATAGGAGCTCTGGAAACACCATATATTTT	CASSEDRSSGNTIYF
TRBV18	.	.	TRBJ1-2	TGTGCCAGCTCACGACAGGATTATGGCTACACCTTC	CASSRQDYGYTF
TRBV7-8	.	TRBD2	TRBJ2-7	TGTGCCAGCAGCCCACGTGGGACTAGCGGGAGTTACGAGCAGTACTTC	CASSPRGTSGSYEQYF
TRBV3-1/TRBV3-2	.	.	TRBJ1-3	TGTGCCAGCAGCCAGCGCTCTGGAAACACCATATATTTT	CASSQRSGNTIYF
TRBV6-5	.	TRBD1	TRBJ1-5	TGTGCCAGCAGTTACTCGACAGGGGGCAATCAGCCCCAGCATTTT	CASSYSTGGNQPQHF
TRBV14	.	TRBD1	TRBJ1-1	TGTGCCAGCAGCGGTACAGGGGGCAAGAACACTGAAGCTTTCTTT	CASSGTGGKNTEAFF
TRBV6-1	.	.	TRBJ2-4	TGTGCCAGCAGTGAAATGGGAGGTGGACCCTGGCAGCTAGCCAAAAACATTCAGTACTTC	CASSEMGGGPWQLAKNIQYF
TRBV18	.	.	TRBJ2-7	TGTGCCAGCTCACCCATTGAAGGGCGAGGGGAGCAGTACTTC	CASSPIEGRGEQYF
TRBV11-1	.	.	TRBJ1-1	TGTGCCAGCGCGCCCTCGCAGGGTAACACTGAAGCTTTCTTT	CASAPSQGNTEAFF
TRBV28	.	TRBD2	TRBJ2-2	TGTGCCAGCAGTTCCTCGGGACTAGCGGGAGAGGGAGGCACCGGGGAGCTGTTTTTT	CASSSSGLAGEGGTGELFF
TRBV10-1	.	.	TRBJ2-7	TGCGCCAGCAGTGAGTTTCAGGGGAACTACGAGCAGTACTTC	CASSEFQGNYEQYF
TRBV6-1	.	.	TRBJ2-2	TGTGCCAGCAGTGAACCCTCAGGAAACACCGGGGAGCTGTTTTTT	CASSEPSGNTGELFF
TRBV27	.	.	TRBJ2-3	TGTGCCAGCAGTCCGAGCACAGATACGCAGTATTTT	CASSPSTDTQYF
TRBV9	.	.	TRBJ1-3	TGTGCCAGCAGCCCGAGGAACTCGCCGGGGTATTCTTTAGACACCATATATTTT	CASSPRNSPGYSLDTIYF
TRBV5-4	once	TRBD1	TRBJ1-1	TGTGCCAGCAGCTCGGACGTAAGGACAGGGGCCAAGAACATGAACACTGAAGCTTTCTTT	CASSSDVRTGAKNMNTEAFF
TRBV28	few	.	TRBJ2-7	TGTGCCAGCACGGGGAGTCGTCTGGCCTACGAGCAGTACTTC	CASTGSRLAYEQYF
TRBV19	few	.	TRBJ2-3	TGTGCCAGTAGTATACAGGGGTCAGATACGCAGTATTTT	CASSIQGSDTQYF
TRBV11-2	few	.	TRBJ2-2	TGTGCCAGCAGCCCCAGGGGCGGGAACACCGGGGAGCTGTTTTTT	CASSPRGGNTGELFF
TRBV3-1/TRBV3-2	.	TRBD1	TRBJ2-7	TGTGCCAGCAGCCATGCGGGACAGGACTACGAGCAGTACTTC	CASSHAGQDYEQYF
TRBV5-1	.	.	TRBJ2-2	TGCGCCAGCAGCCTTGGCGGGTTGTCCGGGGAGCTGTTTTTT	CASSLGGLSGELFF
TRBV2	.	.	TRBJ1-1	TGTGCCACCCAAGAGGAGCAGAACACTGAAGCTTTCTTT	CATQEEQNTEAFF